This passage covers 10 T cell receptor beta chains from one sample sequenced in a study of OX40 agonist ivuxolimab in advanced cancers. Assay: immunoSEQ multiplex PCR; the TCRdb copy retains only in-frame clones and omits some. The sample contains tens of thousands of clones, approximately 91% of which appear only once. This sample comprised CD4+ or CD8+ T cells sorted from blood, obtained in a trial of the OX40 agonist ivuxolimab. These TCRs come from an adult with an advanced solid tumor such as melanoma, head and neck, liver or kidney cancer.

This chain joins TRBV5-1 and TRBJ2-6, with a possible D match to TRBD1 (5 bases). Germline CDR1 is SGHRS and CDR2 is YFSETQ. The CDR3 runs 18 residues. V lost 0 bases and J lost 0, with 13 bases in between. The CDR3 region has the DNA TGCGCCAGCAGCTTGGGTCCGACAGTCAACTCTGGGGCCAACGTCCTGACTTTC. It translates to CASSLGPTVNSGANVLTF.

V is TRBV7-6 and J is TRBJ2-7; 9 bases fit TRBD2. The CDR3 consists of 15 residues. V shed 5 bases, J shed 6 bases, and the junction held 11 bases outside the gene matches. CDR1 is SGHVS and CDR2 is FNYEAQ in the germline V gene. The CDR3 here is CASSRTGGGAGEQYF. In DNA form, the CDR3 reads TGTGCCAGCAGCCGAACCGGCGGGGGGGCAGGCGAGCAGTACTTC.

J is TRBJ1-2 and V is TRBV4-2; TRBD1 matches at 9 bases. CDR1 is LGHNA and CDR2 is YNFKEQ in the germline V gene. The CDR3 is 14 residues long. V trimming: 1 base; J trimming: 8 bases; junction bases outside the gene matches: 5. The DNA of the CDR3 is TGTGCCAGCAGCCAAGCGGGACAGGGTGCCGGCTACACCTTC. Protein product: CASSQAGQGAGYTF.

The rearrangement joins TRBV7-2 to TRBJ1-6; 9 bases are a match to TRBD1. The CDR3 is 14 residues long. Germline-derived CDR1 and CDR2 are SGHTA and FQGNSA. V shed 5 bases, J shed 9 bases, and the junction held 5 bases outside the gene matches. The CDR3 coding sequence is TGTGCCAGCAGCACGGGACAGGGCGCTTCACCCCTCCACTTT. This encodes CASSTGQGASPLHF.

This rearrangement joins TRBV6-5 to TRBJ1-1; the D is unclear. The germline V gene encodes CDR1 MNHEY and CDR2 SVGAGI. The CDR3 is made up of 13 amino acids. The V end was cut by 5 bases, the J end by 0 bases, with 7 bases between. The CDR3 sequence is CASSLNMNTEAFF. DNA for the CDR3: TGTGCCAGCAGTCTAAACATGAACACTGAAGCTTTCTTT.

The chain joins TRBV30 to TRBJ1-1, with D possibly TRBD1 on 6 matching bases. The CDR3 extends over 14 amino acids. V was pared by 2 bases and J by 3 bases, with 13 bases between. CDR1 and CDR2 from the germline V gene are GTSNPN and SVGIG (reference sequence). The CDR3 reads CAWSPTGLHTEAFF. The CDR3, as DNA: TGTGCCTGGAGTCCCACAGGGTTGCACACTGAAGCTTTCTTT.

This clone was counted between two and nine times. The chain combines TRBV19 with TRBJ1-2; D call uncertain. Germline lookup yields CDR1 LNHDA and CDR2 SQIVND (reference sequence). Trimming took 5 bases from V and 6 from J, leaving 13 bases between them. This CDR3 comprises 13 residues. CDR3 sequence (DNA): TGTGCCAGTAGTCCAGGATTACATCATGGCTACACCTTC. This sequence encodes CASSPGLHHGYTF.

This clone has only a few counts. This chain connects TRBV7-2 to TRBJ2-7, with 10 positions matching TRBD1. The germline gives CDR1 SGHTA, CDR2 FQGNSA. The CDR3 contains 16 residues. The trim removed 0 bases at V and 4 bases at J, leaving 6 bases unmatched. The CDR3 sequence is CASSLAGSGQGYEQYF. The CDR3 nucleotides are TGTGCCAGCAGCTTAGCGGGCTCGGGACAGGGGTACGAGCAGTACTTC.

The chain has TRBV29-1 and TRBJ1-2; 7 positions match TRBD1. The CDR3 runs to 13 residues. The V segment lost 3 bases and the J segment 5 bases; nucleotides outside the gene matches: 6. Germline loops: CDR1 SQVTM, CDR2 ANQGSEA. This chain's CDR3 is CSVEVGRGYGYTF. DNA for the CDR3: TGCAGCGTTGAGGTCGGCAGGGGGTATGGCTACACCTTC.

The chain's CDR3 is CASSYSDRGGGYTF. The CDR3 DNA follows: TGTGCCAGCAGTTACTCGGACAGGGGAGGTGGCTACACCTTC. The gene calls are TRBV6-5 and TRBJ1-2; the match to TRBD1 covers 9 bases. CDR1 and CDR2 (germline): MNHEY, SVGAGI. After removal of 0 bases from V and 7 bases from J, the junction contained 3 bases not matched to a gene. The CDR3 totals 14 residues.